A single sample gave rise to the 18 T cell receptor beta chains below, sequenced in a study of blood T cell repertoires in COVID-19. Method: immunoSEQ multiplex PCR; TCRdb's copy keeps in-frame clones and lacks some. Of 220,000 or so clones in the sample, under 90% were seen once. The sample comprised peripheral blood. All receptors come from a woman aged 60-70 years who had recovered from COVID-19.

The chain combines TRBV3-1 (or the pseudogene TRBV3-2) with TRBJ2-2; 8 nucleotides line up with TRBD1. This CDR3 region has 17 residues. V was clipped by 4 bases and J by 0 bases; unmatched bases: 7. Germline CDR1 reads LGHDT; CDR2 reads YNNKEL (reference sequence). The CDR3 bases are TGTGCCAGCAGCCTAGGGACAGGCGCCACGAACACCGGGGAGCTGTTTTTT. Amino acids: CASSLGTGATNTGELFF.

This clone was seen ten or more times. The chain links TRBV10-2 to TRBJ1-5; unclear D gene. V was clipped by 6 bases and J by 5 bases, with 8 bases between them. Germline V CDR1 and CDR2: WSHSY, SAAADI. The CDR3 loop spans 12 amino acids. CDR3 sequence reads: CASSLRDQPQHF. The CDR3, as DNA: TGCGCCAGCAGCCTTAGAGATCAGCCCCAGCATTTT.

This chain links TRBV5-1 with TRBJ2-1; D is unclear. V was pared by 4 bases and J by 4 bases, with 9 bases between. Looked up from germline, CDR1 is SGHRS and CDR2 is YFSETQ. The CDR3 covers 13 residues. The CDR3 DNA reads TGCGCCAGCAGCCCTCCTAGATACAATGAGCAGTTCTTC. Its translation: CASSPPRYNEQFF. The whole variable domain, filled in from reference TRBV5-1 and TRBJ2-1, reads KAGVTQTPRYLIKTRGQQVTLSCSPISGHRSVSWYQQTPGQGLQFLFEYFSETQRNKGNFPGRFSGRQFSNSRSEMNVSTLELGDSALYLCASSPPRYNEQFFGPGTRLTVL.

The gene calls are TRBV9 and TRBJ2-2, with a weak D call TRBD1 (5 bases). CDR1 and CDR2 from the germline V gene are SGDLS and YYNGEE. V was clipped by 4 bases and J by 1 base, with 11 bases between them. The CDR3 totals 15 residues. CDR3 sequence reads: CASSSGSWNTGELFF. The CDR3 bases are TGTGCCAGCAGCTCAGGGTCCTGGAACACCGGGGAGCTGTTTTTT.

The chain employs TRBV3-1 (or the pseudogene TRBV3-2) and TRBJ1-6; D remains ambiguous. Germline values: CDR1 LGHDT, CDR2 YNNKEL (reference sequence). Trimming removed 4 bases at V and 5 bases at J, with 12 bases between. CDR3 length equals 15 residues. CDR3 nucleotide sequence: TGTGCCAGCAGCCTTGCTAGGATCGATAATTCACCCCTCCACTTT. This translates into CASSLARIDNSPLHF.

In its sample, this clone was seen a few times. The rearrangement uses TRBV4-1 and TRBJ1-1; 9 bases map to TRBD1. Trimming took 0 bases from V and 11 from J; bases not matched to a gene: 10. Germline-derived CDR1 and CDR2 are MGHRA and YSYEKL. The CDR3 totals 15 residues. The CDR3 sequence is CASSQDGTGGESAFF. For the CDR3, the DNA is TGCGCCAGCAGCCAAGATGGAACAGGGGGCGAGTCTGCTTTCTTT.

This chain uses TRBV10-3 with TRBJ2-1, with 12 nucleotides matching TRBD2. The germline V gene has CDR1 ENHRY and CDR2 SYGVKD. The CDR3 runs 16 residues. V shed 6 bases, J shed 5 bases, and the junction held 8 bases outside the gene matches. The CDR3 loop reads CAISPGLAGSNNEQFF. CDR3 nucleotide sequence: TGTGCCATCAGCCCGGGACTAGCGGGCAGTAACAATGAGCAGTTCTTC.

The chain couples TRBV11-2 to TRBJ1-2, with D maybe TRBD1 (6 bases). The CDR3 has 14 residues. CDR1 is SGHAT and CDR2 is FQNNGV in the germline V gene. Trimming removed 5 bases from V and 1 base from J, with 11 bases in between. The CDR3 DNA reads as TGTGCCAGCAGCACCGGGACATTTAACTATGGCTACACCTTC. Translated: CASSTGTFNYGYTF.

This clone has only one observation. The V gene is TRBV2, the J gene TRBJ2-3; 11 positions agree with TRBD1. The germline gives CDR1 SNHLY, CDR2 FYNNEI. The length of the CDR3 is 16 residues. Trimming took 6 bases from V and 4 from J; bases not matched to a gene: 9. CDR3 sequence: CASSRYGTGGPDTQYF. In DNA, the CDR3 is TGTGCCAGCAGCCGGTATGGGACAGGGGGACCAGATACGCAGTATTTT.

The CDR3 sequence is CASSQWTFSDTIYF. The CDR3 DNA follows: TGTGCCAGCAGCCAATGGACATTCTCGGACACCATATATTTT. This rearrangement joins TRBV3-1 (or the pseudogene TRBV3-2) to TRBJ1-3; weak D call: TRBD1 (5 bases). The ends were cut back, 2 bases at V and 8 bases at J, with 13 bases in the middle. The CDR3 has 14 amino acids. Per germline, CDR1 LGHDT and CDR2 YNNKEL (reference sequence).

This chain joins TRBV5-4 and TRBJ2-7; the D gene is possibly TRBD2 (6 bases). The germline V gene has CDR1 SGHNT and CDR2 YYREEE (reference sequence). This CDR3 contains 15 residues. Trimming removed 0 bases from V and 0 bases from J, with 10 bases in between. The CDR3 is CASSLARGSSYEQYF. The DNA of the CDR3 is TGTGCCAGCAGCTTGGCCCGGGGGAGCTCCTACGAGCAGTACTTC.

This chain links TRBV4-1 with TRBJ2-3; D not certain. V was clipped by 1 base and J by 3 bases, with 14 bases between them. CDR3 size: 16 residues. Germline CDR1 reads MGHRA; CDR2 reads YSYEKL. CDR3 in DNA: TGCGCCAGCAGCCAAGTCGCGCGTAAAAAGACAGATACGCAGTATTTT. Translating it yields CASSQVARKKTDTQYF.

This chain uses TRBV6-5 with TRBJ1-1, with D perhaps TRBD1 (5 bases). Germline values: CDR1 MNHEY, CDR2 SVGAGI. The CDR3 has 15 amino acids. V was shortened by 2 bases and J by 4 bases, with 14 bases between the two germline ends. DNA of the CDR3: TGTGCCAGCAGTTACGGTTCCCAGGGAGGCACTGAAGCTTTCTTT. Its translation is CASSYGSQGGTEAFF.

The CDR3 nucleotides read TGTGCCAGCCAGACAGGGCACAACACCGGGGAGCTGTTTTTT. It is translated as CASQTGHNTGELFF. The V and J genes are TRBV7-3 and TRBJ2-2; 7 nucleotides match TRBD1. This CDR3 spans 14 amino acids. Germline V gene sequence: CDR1 SGHTA, CDR2 FQGTGA. Trimming cost V 8 bases and J 2 bases; bases outside gene matches: 5.

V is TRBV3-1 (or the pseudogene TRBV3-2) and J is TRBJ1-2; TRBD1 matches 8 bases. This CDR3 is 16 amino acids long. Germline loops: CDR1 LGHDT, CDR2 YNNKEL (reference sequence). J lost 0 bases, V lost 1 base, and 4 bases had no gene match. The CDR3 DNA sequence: TGTGCCAGCAGCCAAGCCGGACAGGGCACTAACTATGGCTACACCTTC. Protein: CASSQAGQGTNYGYTF.

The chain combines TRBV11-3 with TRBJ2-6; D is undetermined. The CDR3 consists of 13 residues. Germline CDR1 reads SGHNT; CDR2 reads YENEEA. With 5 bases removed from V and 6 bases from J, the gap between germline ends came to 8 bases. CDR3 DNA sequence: TGTGCCAGCAGCCCGACTCAGGCCAACGTCCTGACTTTC. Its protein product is CASSPTQANVLTF.

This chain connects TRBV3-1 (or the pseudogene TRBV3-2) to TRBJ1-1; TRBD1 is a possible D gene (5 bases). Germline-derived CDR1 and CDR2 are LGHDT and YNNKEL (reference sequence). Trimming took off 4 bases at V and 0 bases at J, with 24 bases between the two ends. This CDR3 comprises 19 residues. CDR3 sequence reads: CASSPVTVPGGILNTEAFF. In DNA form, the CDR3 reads TGTGCCAGCAGCCCAGTGACAGTCCCCGGTGGGATACTGAACACTGAAGCTTTCTTT.

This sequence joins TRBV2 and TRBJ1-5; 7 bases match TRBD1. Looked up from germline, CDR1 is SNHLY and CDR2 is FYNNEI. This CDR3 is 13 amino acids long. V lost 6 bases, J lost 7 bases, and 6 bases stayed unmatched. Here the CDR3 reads CASRRDSEQPQHF. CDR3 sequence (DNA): TGTGCCAGCAGGAGGGACAGTGAACAGCCCCAGCATTTT.